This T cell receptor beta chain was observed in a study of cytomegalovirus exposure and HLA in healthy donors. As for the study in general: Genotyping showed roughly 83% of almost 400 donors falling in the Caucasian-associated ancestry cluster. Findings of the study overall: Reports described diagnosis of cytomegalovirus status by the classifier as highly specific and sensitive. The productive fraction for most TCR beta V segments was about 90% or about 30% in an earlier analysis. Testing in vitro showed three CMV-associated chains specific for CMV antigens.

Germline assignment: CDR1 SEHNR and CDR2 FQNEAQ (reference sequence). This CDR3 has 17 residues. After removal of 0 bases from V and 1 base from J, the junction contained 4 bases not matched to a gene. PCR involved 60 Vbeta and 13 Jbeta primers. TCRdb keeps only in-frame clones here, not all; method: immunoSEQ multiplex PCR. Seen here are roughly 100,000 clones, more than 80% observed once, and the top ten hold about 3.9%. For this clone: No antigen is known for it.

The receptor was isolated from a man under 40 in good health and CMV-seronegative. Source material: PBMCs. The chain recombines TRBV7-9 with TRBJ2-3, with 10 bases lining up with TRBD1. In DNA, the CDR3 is TGTGCCAGCAGCTTAGCGCCGGGACAGGGGCGCACAGATACGCAGTATTTT. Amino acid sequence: CASSLAPGQGRTDTQYF. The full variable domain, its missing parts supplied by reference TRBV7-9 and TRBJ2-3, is DTGVSQNPRHKITKRGQNVTFRCDPISEHNRLYWYRQTLGQGPEFLTYFQNEAQLEKSRLLSDRFSAERPKGSFSTLEIQRTEQGDSAMYLCASSLAPGQGRTDTQYFGPGTRLTVL.